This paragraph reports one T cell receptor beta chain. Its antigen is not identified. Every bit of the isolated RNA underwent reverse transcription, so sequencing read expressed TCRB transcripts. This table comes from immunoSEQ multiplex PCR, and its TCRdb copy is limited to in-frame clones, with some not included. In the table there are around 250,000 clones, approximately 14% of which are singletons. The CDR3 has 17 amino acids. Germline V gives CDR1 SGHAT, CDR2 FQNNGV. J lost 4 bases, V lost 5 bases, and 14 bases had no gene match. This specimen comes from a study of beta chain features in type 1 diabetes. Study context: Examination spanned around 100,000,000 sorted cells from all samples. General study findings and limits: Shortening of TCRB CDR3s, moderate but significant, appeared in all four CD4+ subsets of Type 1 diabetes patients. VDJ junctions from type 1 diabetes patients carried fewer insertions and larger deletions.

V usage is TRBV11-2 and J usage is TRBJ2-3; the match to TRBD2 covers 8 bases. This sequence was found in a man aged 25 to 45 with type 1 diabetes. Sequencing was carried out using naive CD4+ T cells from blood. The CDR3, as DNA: TGTGCCAGCAGCGAAGCGGGAGCTTCAATTTTCGCAGATACGCAGTATTTT. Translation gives CASSEAGASIFADTQYF.